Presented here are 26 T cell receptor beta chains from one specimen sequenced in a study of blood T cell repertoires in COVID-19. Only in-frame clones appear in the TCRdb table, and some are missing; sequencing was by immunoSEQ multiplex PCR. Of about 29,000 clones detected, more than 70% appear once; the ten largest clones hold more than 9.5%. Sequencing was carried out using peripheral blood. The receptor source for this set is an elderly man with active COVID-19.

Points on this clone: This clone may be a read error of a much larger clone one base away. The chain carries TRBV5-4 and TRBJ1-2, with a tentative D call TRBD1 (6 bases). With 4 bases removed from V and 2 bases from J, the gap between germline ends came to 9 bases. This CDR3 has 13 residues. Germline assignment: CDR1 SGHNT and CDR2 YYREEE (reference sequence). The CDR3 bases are TGTGCCAGCAGCCCCGACAGGAACTATGGCTACACCTTC. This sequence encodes CASSPDRNYGYTF.

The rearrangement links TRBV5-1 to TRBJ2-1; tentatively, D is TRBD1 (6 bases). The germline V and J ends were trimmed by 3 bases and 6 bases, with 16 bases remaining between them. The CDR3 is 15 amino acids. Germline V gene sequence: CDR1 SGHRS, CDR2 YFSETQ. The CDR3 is CASSSGHIGGNEQFF. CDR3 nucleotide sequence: TGCGCCAGCAGCTCGGGACACATAGGTGGCAATGAGCAGTTCTTC.

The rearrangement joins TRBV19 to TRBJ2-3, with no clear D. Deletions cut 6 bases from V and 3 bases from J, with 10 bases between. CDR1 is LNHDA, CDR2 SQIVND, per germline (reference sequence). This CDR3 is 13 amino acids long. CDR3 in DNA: TGTGCCAGTAGGAACCTAGAAACAGATACGCAGTATTTT. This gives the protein CASRNLETDTQYF.

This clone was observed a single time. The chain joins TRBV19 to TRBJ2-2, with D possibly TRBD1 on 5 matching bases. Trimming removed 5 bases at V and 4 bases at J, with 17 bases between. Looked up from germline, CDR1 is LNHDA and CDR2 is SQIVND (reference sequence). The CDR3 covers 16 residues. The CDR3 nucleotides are TGTGCCAGTAGTTATAATCAGGGTAGCATCACCGGGGAGCTGTTTTTT. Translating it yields CASSYNQGSITGELFF. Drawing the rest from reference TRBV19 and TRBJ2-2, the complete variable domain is DGGITQSPKYLFRKEGQNVTLSCEQNLNHDAMYWYRQDPGQGLRLIYYSQIVNDFQKGDIAEGYSVSREKKESFPLTVTSAQKNPTAFYLCASSYNQGSITGELFFGEGSRLTVL.

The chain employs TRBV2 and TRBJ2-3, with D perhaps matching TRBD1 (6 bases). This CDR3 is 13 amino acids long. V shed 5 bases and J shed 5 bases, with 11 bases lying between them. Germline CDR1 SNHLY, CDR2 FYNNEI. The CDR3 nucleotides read TGTGCCAGCAGTCGAACAGGGTTAGATACGCAGTATTTT. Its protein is CASSRTGLDTQYF.

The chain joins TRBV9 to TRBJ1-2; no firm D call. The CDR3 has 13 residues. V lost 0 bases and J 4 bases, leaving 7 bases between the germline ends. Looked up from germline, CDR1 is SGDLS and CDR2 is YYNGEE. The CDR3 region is CASSVEAGYGYTF. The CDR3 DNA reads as TGTGCCAGCAGCGTAGAGGCAGGCTATGGCTACACCTTC.

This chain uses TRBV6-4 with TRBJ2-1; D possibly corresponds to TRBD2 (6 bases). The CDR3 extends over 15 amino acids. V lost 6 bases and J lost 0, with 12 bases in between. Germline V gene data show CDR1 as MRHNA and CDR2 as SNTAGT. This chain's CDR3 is CASSGDGSSYNEQFF. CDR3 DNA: TGTGCCAGCAGCGGAGACGGGAGCTCCTACAATGAGCAGTTCTTC.

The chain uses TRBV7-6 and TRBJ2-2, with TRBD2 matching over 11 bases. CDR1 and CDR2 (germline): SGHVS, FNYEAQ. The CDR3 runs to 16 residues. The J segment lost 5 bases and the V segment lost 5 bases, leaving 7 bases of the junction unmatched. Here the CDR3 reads CASSNTGTSGTGELFF. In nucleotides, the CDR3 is TGTGCCAGCAGCAATACCGGGACTAGCGGAACCGGGGAGCTGTTTTTT. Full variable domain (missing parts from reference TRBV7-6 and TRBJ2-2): GAGVSQSPRYKVTKRGQDVALRCDPISGHVSLYWYRQALGQGPEFLTYFNYEAQQDKSGLPNDRFSAERPEGSISTLTIQRTEQRDSAMYRCASSNTGTSGTGELFFGEGSRLTVL.

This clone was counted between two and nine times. For the CDR3, the DNA is TGTGCCAGCAGCTTCGGTGCAACTAATGAAAAACTGTTTTTT. Translating gives CASSFGATNEKLFF. V usage is TRBV5-6 and J usage is TRBJ1-4; D unclear. The germline V gene encodes CDR1 SGHDT and CDR2 YYEEEE. This CDR3 is 14 amino acids long. Trimming left V 2 bases short and J 0 bases short, with 5 bases between.

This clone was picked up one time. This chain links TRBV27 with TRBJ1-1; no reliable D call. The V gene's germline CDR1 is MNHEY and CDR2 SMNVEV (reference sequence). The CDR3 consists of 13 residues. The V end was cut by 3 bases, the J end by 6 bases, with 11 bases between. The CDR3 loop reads CASSFPDGAEAFF. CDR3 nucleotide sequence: TGTGCCAGCAGTTTCCCCGACGGGGCTGAAGCTTTCTTT.

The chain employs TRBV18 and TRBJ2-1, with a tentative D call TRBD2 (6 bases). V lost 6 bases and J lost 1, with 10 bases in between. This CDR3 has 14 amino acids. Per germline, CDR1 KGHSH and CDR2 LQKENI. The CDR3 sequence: CASSPGLSYNEQFF. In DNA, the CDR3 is TGTGCCAGCTCTCCGGGACTTTCCTACAATGAGCAGTTCTTC. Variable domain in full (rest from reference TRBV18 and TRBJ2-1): NAGVMQNPRHLVRRRGQEARLRCSPMKGHSHVYWYRQLPEEGLKFMVYLQKENIIDESGMPKERFSAEFPKEGPSILRIQQVVRGDSAAYFCASSPGLSYNEQFFGPGTRLTVL.

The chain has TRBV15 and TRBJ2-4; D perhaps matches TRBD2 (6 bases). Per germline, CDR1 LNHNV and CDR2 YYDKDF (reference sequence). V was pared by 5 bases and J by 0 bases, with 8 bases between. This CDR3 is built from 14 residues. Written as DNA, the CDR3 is TGTGCCACCAGCCTGGGACTAGCCAAAAACATTCAGTACTTC. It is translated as CATSLGLAKNIQYF.

CDR3 nucleotide sequence: TGTGCCAGCAGCCGGTTAGACAGGGGGGCCAATCAGCCCCAGCATTTT. Protein sequence: CASSRLDRGANQPQHF. This rearrangement joins TRBV5-8 to TRBJ1-5; 9 bases map to TRBD1. The germline gives CDR1 SGHTS, CDR2 YDEGEE. CDR3 length: 16 residues. V lost 4 bases and J lost 3; bases outside the gene matches: 8.

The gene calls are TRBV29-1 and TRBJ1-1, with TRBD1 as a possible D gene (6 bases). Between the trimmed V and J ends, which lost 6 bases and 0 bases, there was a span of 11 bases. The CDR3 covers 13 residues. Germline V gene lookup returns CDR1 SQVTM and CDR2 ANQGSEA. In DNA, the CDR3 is TGCAGCGTCGTGACAGGTATGAACACTGAAGCTTTCTTT. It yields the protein CSVVTGMNTEAFF.

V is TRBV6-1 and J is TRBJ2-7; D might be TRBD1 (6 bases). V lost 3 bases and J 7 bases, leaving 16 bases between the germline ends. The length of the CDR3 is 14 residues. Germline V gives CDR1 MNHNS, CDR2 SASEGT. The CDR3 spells CASSDGQLTGEQYF. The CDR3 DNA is TGTGCCAGCAGTGACGGACAGCTAACAGGGGAGCAGTACTTC.

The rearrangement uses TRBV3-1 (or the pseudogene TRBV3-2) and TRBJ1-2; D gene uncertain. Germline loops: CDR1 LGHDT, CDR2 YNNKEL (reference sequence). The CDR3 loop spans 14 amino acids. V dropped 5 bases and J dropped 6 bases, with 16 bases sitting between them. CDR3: CASSSGGLWDGYTF. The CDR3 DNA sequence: TGTGCCAGCAGCTCGGGAGGGCTGTGGGATGGCTACACCTTC.

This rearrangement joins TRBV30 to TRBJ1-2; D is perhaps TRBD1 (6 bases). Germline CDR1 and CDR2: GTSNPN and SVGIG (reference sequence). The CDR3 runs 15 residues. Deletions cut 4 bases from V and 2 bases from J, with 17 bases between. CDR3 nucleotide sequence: TGTGCCTGGACCGAGGAAGGGGGAAGAAACTATGGCTACACCTTC. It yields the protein CAWTEEGGRNYGYTF. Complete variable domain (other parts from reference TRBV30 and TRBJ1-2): SQTIHQWPATLVQPVGSPLSLECTVEGTSNPNLYWYRQAAGRGLQLLFYSVGIGQISSEVPQNLSASRPQDRQFILSSKKLLLSDSGFYLCAWTEEGGRNYGYTFGSGTRLTVV.

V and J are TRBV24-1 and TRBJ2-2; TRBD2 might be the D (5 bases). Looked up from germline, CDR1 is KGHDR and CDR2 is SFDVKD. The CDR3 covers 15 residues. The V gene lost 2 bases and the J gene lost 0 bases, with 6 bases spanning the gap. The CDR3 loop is CATSDSGTNTGELFF. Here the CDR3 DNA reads TGTGCCACCAGTGATTCCGGGACGAACACCGGGGAGCTGTTTTTT.

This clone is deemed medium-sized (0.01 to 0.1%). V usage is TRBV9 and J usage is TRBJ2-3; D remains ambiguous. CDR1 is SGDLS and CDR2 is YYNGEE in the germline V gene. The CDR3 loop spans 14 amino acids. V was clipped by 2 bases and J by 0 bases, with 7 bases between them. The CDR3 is CASSVTSSTDTQYF. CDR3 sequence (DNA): TGTGCCAGCAGCGTTACTTCTAGCACAGATACGCAGTATTTT.

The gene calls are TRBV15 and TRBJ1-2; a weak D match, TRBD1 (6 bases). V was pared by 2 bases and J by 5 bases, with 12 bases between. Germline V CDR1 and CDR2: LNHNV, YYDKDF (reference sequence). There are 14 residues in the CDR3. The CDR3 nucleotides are TGTGCCACCAGCAGATCTGGGGGGGCGTATGGCTACACCTTC. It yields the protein CATSRSGGAYGYTF.

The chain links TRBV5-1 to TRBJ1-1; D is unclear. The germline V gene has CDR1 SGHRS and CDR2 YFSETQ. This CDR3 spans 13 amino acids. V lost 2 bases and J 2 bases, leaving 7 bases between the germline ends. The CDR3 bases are TGCGCCAGCAGCTTAGCGGCCAACACTGAAGCTTTCTTT. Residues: CASSLAANTEAFF.

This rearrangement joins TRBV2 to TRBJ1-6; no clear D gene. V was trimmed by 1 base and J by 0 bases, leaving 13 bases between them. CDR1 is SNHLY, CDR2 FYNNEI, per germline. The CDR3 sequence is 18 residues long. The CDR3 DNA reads TGTGCCAGCAGTGAAGACCCCGGAGGGAGCTCCTATAATTCACCCCTCCACTTT. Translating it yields CASSEDPGGSSYNSPLHF.

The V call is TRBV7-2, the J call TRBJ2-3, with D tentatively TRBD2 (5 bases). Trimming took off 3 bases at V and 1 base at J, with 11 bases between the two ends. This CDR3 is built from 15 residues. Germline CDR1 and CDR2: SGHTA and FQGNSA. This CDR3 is CASSFPGSGTDTQYF. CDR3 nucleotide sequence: TGTGCCAGCAGCTTCCCGGGGTCCGGCACAGATACGCAGTATTTT.

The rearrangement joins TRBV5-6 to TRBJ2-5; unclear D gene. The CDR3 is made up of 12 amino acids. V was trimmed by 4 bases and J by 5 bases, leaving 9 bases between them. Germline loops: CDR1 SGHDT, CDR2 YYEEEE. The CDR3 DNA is TGTGCCAGCAGCCCATCGAGGGAGACCCAGTACTTC. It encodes CASSPSRETQYF.

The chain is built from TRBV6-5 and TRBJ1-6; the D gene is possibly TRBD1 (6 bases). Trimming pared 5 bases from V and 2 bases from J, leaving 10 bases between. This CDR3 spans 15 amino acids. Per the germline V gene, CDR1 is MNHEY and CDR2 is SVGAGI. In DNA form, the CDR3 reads TGTGCCAGCAGTCGTCAGGGGACCTATAATTCACCCCTCCACTTT. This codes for CASSRQGTYNSPLHF.

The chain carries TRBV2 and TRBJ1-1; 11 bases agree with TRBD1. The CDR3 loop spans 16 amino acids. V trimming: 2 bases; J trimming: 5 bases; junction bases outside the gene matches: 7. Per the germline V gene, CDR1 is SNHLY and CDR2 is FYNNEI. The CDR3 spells CASSEWVGQGATEAFF. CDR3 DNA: TGTGCCAGCAGTGAATGGGTTGGACAGGGGGCTACTGAAGCTTTCTTT.